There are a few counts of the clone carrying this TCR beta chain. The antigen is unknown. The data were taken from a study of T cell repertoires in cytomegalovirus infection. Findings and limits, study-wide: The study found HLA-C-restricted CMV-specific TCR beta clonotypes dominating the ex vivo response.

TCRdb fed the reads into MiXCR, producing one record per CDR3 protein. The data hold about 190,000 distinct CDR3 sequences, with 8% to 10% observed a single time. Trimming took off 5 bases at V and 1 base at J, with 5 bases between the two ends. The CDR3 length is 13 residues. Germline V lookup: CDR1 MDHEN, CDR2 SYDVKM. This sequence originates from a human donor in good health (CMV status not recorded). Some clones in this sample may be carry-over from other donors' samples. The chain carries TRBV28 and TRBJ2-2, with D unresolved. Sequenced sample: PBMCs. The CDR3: CASSPENTGELFF. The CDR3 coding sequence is TGTGCCAGCAGTCCAGAGAACACCGGGGAGCTGTTTTTT.